The following is a TCR beta chain sequence with its context. The data originate from a study of T cell changes during pregnancy in multiple sclerosis. Looked up from germline, CDR1 is LGHNA and CDR2 is YSLEER. This CDR3 comprises 13 residues. V lost 0 bases to trimming and J lost 14 bases; unmatched junction nucleotides: 6. Using immunoSEQ multiplex PCR, the repertoire was profiled, and TCRdb retains in-frame clones only, with some absent. Of 40,000 or so clones listed, 90% are singletons. The sequence came from a female donor with multiple sclerosis, enrolled in a pregnancy study. The J gene is TRBJ2-1, the V gene TRBV4-3; 8 bases are a match to TRBD2. The sample consisted of CD4+ T cells from peripheral blood mononuclear cells, taken in the third trimester of pregnancy. The DNA of the CDR3 is TGCGCCAGCAGCCAAGAATTCGGGGGGGGGAAGTTCTTC. Translation: CASSQEFGGGKFF.